This paragraph reports one T cell receptor (beta chain). Its recognized antigen is unknown. It has no much larger one-base neighbor in the sample; base qualities were not kept. This record belongs to a study of OX40 agonist ivuxolimab in advanced cancers. A note on the overall study: Ivuxolimab was an agonistic, fully human IgG2 monoclonal antibody directed against OX40 (CD134), a costimulatory receptor. Intravenous ivuxolimab was administered to patients every 2 weeks at six dose levels: 0.01, 0.1, 0.3, 1.5, 3 and 10 mg/kg. Of the approximately 54 dose-escalation patients, hepatocellular carcinoma was present in roughly 19, melanoma in roughly 15, renal cell carcinoma in 9 and head and neck cancer in 9. A male proportion of 82.7% and a mean age of approximately 61 years, ranging from about 23 to 79, were recorded for the dose-escalation cohort. Prior anti-PD-1, anti-PD-L1 or anti-CTLA-4 therapy was permitted, and approximately 42% of dose-escalation patients had received checkpoint inhibitors. Partial responses occurred in three dose-escalation patients, of whom one had hepatocellular carcinoma and two had cutaneous melanoma. Peripheral TCRbeta sequencing aimed to test whether ivuxolimab altered TCR sequence diversity and caused clonal T-cell expansion. The paper describes the monotherapy dose-escalation part (N of about 54 patients) of the phase I trial of ivuxolimab.

The full study reports these points: Low levels of normalized T-cell clonal expansion were also seen in some nonresponding patients. In the 0.1-3.0 mg/kg groups, partial responders were among the patients with the lowest normalized peripheral clonal expansion, particularly in CD8+ T cells. The antigen specificity of the peripheral T cells that underwent clonal expansion was not determined. After ivuxolimab, expanded clones were on average more numerous among CD8+ T cells than among CD4+ T cells. At doses of 0.1 to 3.0 mg/kg, clonal expansion of both CD4+ and CD8+ blood T cells was observed from baseline to week 6.

V is pruned by 2 bases and J by 5 bases, leaving 6 bases of the junction without a gene match. The CDR3 sequence holds 15 residues, the cysteine and phenylalanine included. Only the CDR3 portion is preserved as DNA: 45 bases, with reading frame beginning at the first base. Sequences MNHEY (CDR1) and SVGAGI (CDR2) are obtained from the germline V gene. Patients with autoimmune disease history or receiving systemic immunosuppression were excluded from the trial. Peripheral blood for TCR sequencing was collected from all dose cohorts at baseline, on cycle 4 day 1, and on cycle 7 day 1. Samples came from an open-label, multicenter, first-in-human phase I dose-escalation trial of ivuxolimab. Adults with locally advanced or metastatic melanoma, renal cell carcinoma, hepatocellular carcinoma or head and neck squamous cell carcinoma were enrolled in the trial. Before TCR sequencing, CD4+ and CD8+ T cells were separately sorted from peripheral blood.

For sequencing of the TCRbeta CDR3 region, genomic DNA was extracted from the sorted cells. The immunoSEQ Assay was used to sequence the TCRbeta CDR3 regions. TCRdb took this table from immuneACCESS and kept in-frame rearrangements with V and J called. Such tables lack part of the clones; where checked against another copy, unresolved V genes explain under half of the gap, and the rest is unexplained. The sample profile shows about 25,000 clones; 65% to 90% of them were found once. Roughly 16% of the sample comes from the top ten. This TCR was recovered from an adult with an advanced solid tumor such as melanoma, head and neck, liver or kidney cancer. The source was CD4+ or CD8+ T cells sorted from blood, collected in a trial of the OX40 agonist ivuxolimab. In this chain, TRBV6-5 is recombined with TRBJ1-2; 9 bases in between match TRBD1. CDR3 loop: CASSYGQGLQYGYTF. The nucleotides read TGTGCCAGCAGTTACGGACAGGGGCTACAGTATGGCTACACCTTC.